Shown below are 16 T cell receptor beta chains from a single sample sequenced in a study of beta chain features in type 1 diabetes. TCRB transcripts that were expressed got sequenced, as all of the isolated RNA had been reverse transcribed. Assay used: immunoSEQ multiplex PCR; TCRdb lists only in-frame clones, some missing. The repertoire holds around 450,000 clones, with 11% as singletons. The specimen was naive CD4+ T cells from blood. The receptor source for this set is a woman aged 18-29 years in good health.

This clone showed up just a few times. The V gene is TRBV14, the J gene TRBJ2-3; D is perhaps TRBD1 (5 bases). CDR3 length: 16 residues. Germline assignment: CDR1 SGHDN and CDR2 FVKESK. Trimming took off 1 base at V and 3 bases at J, with 14 bases between the two ends. The CDR3 DNA reads TGTGCCAGCAGCCAAGTACGTGGGGCAGGGACAGATACGCAGTATTTT. Amino acid sequence: CASSQVRGAGTDTQYF.

This clone appeared a few times. This chain links TRBV7-2 with TRBJ2-7, with D possibly TRBD1 on 5 matching bases. V was shortened by 2 bases and J by 5 bases, with 10 bases between the two germline ends. Germline loops: CDR1 SGHTA, CDR2 FQGNSA. The CDR3 consists of 13 residues. The CDR3 DNA follows: TGTGCCAGCAGCTTATACAGGCTCCACGAGCAGTACTTC. It translates to CASSLYRLHEQYF.

CDR3 sequence (DNA): TGCAGCACCTGGACTAGCGGGGGAGCCTACAATGAGCAGTTCTTC. Protein sequence: CSTWTSGGAYNEQFF. V usage is TRBV29-1 and J usage is TRBJ2-1, with 13 bases that match TRBD2. Germline V CDR1 and CDR2: SQVTM, ANQGSEA. This CDR3 spans 15 amino acids. Trimming at V came to 8 bases and at J to 2 bases, leaving 6 bases not matched to a gene.

The chain couples TRBV6-5 to TRBJ1-2; D ambiguous. The V gene's germline CDR1 is MNHEY and CDR2 SVGAGI. Deletions cut 4 bases from V and 3 bases from J, with 9 bases between. This CDR3 contains 13 residues. CDR3 DNA: TGTGCCAGCAGTTTGGGCCAATACTATGGCTACACCTTC. Its translation is CASSLGQYYGYTF.

This clone was counted only a few times. The V call is TRBV9, the J call TRBJ1-4; D not resolved. Trimming shortened V by 0 bases and J by 7 bases, and 7 bases separated the two germline ends. The germline gives CDR1 SGDLS, CDR2 YYNGEE. The CDR3 consists of 13 residues. The CDR3 here is CASSVADGEKLFF. The CDR3 coding sequence is TGTGCCAGCAGCGTAGCCGATGGTGAAAAACTGTTTTTT.

This clone has a handful of counts. V gene TRBV9 combines with J gene TRBJ2-6; the D gene is possibly TRBD1 (5 bases). The germline V gene has CDR1 SGDLS and CDR2 YYNGEE. CDR3 size: 16 residues. V gave up 3 bases and J gave up 2 bases, with 12 bases separating them. In DNA form, the CDR3 reads TGTGCCAGCAGCGCACCAGGGTTTCCTGGGGCCAACGTCCTGACTTTC. The encoded protein is CASSAPGFPGANVLTF.

This clone was observed a few times. The J gene is TRBJ2-3, the V gene TRBV9, with D unclear. CDR1 is SGDLS and CDR2 is YYNGEE in the germline V gene. The ends were cut back, 0 bases at V and 15 bases at J, with 14 bases in the middle. This CDR3 is 12 amino acids long. CDR3 bases: TGTGCCAGCAGCGTAGTTGAGACGTCTCTCTATTTT. Amino acid sequence: CASSVVETSLYF.

This clone was observed a few times. This chain uses TRBV11-2 with TRBJ2-7; 7 bases match TRBD2. The germline V gene has CDR1 SGHAT and CDR2 FQNNGV. V trimming: 1 base; J trimming: 6 bases; junction bases outside the gene matches: 6. The CDR3 is made up of 14 amino acids. This CDR3 is CASSLVAGVREQYF. CDR3 bases: TGTGCCAGCAGCTTAGTGGCGGGAGTGCGCGAGCAGTACTTC.

The gene calls are TRBV5-1 and TRBJ2-1; 7 nucleotides agree with TRBD1. V shed 4 bases and J 8 bases; nucleotides not matched to a gene: 9. The CDR3 totals 14 residues. Germline V gene sequence: CDR1 SGHRS, CDR2 YFSETQ. The CDR3 DNA is TGCGCCAGCAGCCTCCGGGACAGTACCGATGAGCAGTTCTTC. This codes for CASSLRDSTDEQFF.

This clone was counted a few times. The chain links TRBV7-2 to TRBJ2-1; maybe TRBD2 (5 bases). CDR1 SGHTA and CDR2 FQGNSA come from the germline V gene. The CDR3 is made up of 16 amino acids. The V end lost 3 bases, the J end lost 0 bases, and 12 bases lay between the germline ends. The CDR3 reads CASSLLGGLSYNEQFF. CDR3 in DNA: TGTGCCAGCAGCTTGCTTGGCGGGCTCTCCTACAATGAGCAGTTCTTC.

In this sample, this clone turned up a few times. The chain joins TRBV7-7 to TRBJ2-3; 7 bases fit TRBD2. This CDR3 has 15 amino acids. Germline CDR1 SSHAT, CDR2 FNYEAQ (reference sequence). V lost 5 bases, J lost 0 bases, and 5 bases stayed unmatched. The DNA for the CDR3 is TGTGCCAGCAGCCTTAGCGGGTATAGCACAGATACGCAGTATTTT. This codes for CASSLSGYSTDTQYF.

The rearrangement uses TRBV11-1 and TRBJ2-1; D is ambiguous. This CDR3 spans 14 amino acids. Trimming took off 5 bases at V and 0 bases at J, with 8 bases between the two ends. The germline CDR1 and CDR2 sequences are SGHAT and FQDESV (reference sequence). The CDR3 reads CASSPSASYNEQFF. The CDR3 DNA follows: TGTGCCAGCAGCCCCTCAGCCTCCTACAATGAGCAGTTCTTC.

This clone was counted between two and nine times. The rearrangement links TRBV29-1 to TRBJ2-1, with TRBD2 matching 15 bases. The V and J ends lost 8 bases and 8 bases, in that order; junction bases with no gene match: 16. Germline loops: CDR1 SQVTM, CDR2 ANQGSEA. The CDR3 extends over 17 amino acids. The chain's CDR3 is CSTSLGLAGGWLDEQFF. In DNA, the CDR3 is TGCAGCACCTCCCTGGGACTAGCGGGAGGTTGGCTCGATGAGCAGTTCTTC.

This clone was seen a few times. This chain connects TRBV29-1 to TRBJ1-1; possibly TRBD1 for D (5 bases). The CDR3 is 14 residues long. The germline gives CDR1 SQVTM, CDR2 ANQGSEA. The germline V and J ends were trimmed by 4 bases and 0 bases, with 12 bases remaining between them. The CDR3 sequence: CSVVGRNLNTEAFF. The CDR3 nucleotides read TGCAGCGTTGTGGGGCGGAATTTGAACACTGAAGCTTTCTTT.

This clone was picked up a small number of times. The chain links TRBV9 to TRBJ2-2, with 7 bases that match TRBD1. The CDR3 length is 16 residues. Unmatched junction bases numbered 6, after V lost 4 bases and J lost 0 bases. Germline assignment: CDR1 SGDLS and CDR2 YYNGEE. In nucleotides, the CDR3 is TGTGCCAGCAGCCCAGCCGGGACAGCGAACACCGGGGAGCTGTTTTTT. This translates into CASSPAGTANTGELFF.

This rearrangement joins TRBV30 to TRBJ2-7; the D gene is possibly TRBD1 (6 bases). Trimming shortened V by 5 bases and J by 3 bases, and 11 bases separated the two germline ends. The CDR3 is 12 residues long. Per the germline V gene, CDR1 is GTSNPN and CDR2 is SVGIG (reference sequence). CDR3 nucleotide sequence: TGTGCCTGGGGGATGACAGGCTACGAGCAGTACTTC. Its protein product is CAWGMTGYEQYF.